Listed here is a single T cell receptor beta chain. The antigen is unknown. The CDR3 spans 14 residues. The V end was cut by 1 base, the J end by 5 bases, with 11 bases between. Germline V lookup: CDR1 MNHEY, CDR2 SMNVEV (reference sequence). For TCRbeta, the library was prepared with unique molecular identifiers. MiXCR, run by TCRdb on the PCR reads, gives a single entry per CDR3 protein. The sample has about 830,000 distinct CDR3 sequences; approximately 15% are singletons. This record belongs to a study of T-cell reconstitution after alpha-beta-depleted transplantation in children. Findings and limits, study-wide: Several hundred expanded graft clones reportedly gave rise to the alpha-beta T cells present about two months after transplant. From newly produced T cells came most of the T-cell counts and diversity one year after transplant.

This sequence originates from a male patient younger than 18 who had a stem cell transplant for acute lymphoblastic leukemia, so the T cells may come from the graft donor. The chain combines TRBV27 with TRBJ2-5; perhaps D is TRBD1 or TRBD2 (6 bases each). The starting material was PBMCs, mostly from graft donor cells, obtained 360 days after TCRalphabeta/CD19-depleted stem cell transplant. The CDR3 nucleotides read TGTGCCAGCAGTTTATTGGGGGGCCGGGAGACCCAGTACTTC. Amino acids: CASSLLGGRETQYF.